One and the same sample provided the 10 T cell receptor beta chains below, sequenced in a study of T cells expressing NK-cell markers. Reprocessing the 5' RACE reads, TCRdb reports a single entry for every CDR3 protein and omits DNA. The repertoire table contains some 300,000 distinct CDR3 sequences. Source material: blood T cells: a sorted CD56 or NKG2C T cell subset, CD4+ or CD8+ T cells, or bulk PBMC T cells (not recorded which). The receptors were sampled from a man between 18 and 29 years old in good health.

This chain links TRBV20-1 with TRBJ1-3; TCRdb's D call, TRBD1, is unchecked because there is no DNA. The V gene's germline CDR1 is DFQATT and CDR2 SNEGSKA (reference sequence). This CDR3 spans 13 amino acids. CDR3 protein: CSASPSYGNTIYF.

V gene TRBV19 combines with J gene TRBJ2-2; TCRdb's D call, TRBD1, is unchecked because there is no DNA. The CDR3 covers 14 residues. CDR1 is LNHDA, CDR2 SQIVND, per germline (reference sequence). The CDR3 is CASRETENTGELFF.

This chain uses TRBV29-1 with TRBJ1-3; there is no DNA to check the TCRdb D call of TRBD1. This CDR3 spans 15 amino acids. Germline V lookup: CDR1 SQVTM, CDR2 ANQGSEA. CDR3: CSVRQGKISGNTIYF.

The J gene is TRBJ2-2, the V gene TRBV18; the D call from TCRdb, TRBD2, cannot be confirmed without DNA. The CDR3 covers 16 residues. CDR1 is KGHSH and CDR2 is LQKENI in the germline V gene. CDR3 sequence: CASSPQTAENTGELFF.

V usage is TRBV6-1 and J usage is TRBJ1-4; the TRBD1 assignment by TCRdb is unverifiable without DNA. This CDR3 spans 15 amino acids. CDR1 is MNHNS and CDR2 is SASEGT in the germline V gene. The CDR3 sequence: CASSPGQGRSEKLFF.

The chain links TRBV7-4 to TRBJ2-3; lacking DNA, the TRBD2 call made by TCRdb goes unchecked. The CDR3 runs to 22 residues. Germline V lookup: CDR1 SGHVT, CDR2 SQSDAQ. The CDR3 is CASSLARLSGRATPPRSDTQYF.

This chain links TRBV27 with TRBJ2-2. This CDR3 comprises 12 residues. From germline, CDR1 is MNHEY and CDR2 SMNVEV (reference sequence). This CDR3 is CASSRTTGELFF.

The chain carries TRBV25-1 and TRBJ2-2; as DNA is missing, the TRBD1 call by TCRdb cannot be tested. CDR3 length equals 14 residues. Germline-derived CDR1 and CDR2 are MGHDK and SYGVNS. The CDR3 reads CATARQGVPGELFF.

This sequence joins TRBV7-2 and TRBJ2-1. The CDR3 has 16 residues. Germline assignment: CDR1 SGHTA and CDR2 FQGNSA. The chain's CDR3 is CASSLAVGMIHNEQFF.

The chain carries TRBV3-1 and TRBJ1-6; TCRdb returns TRBD1, unconfirmable since there is no DNA. Germline V gives CDR1 LGHDT, CDR2 YNNKEL (reference sequence). The CDR3 consists of 15 residues. CDR3: CASSQEEGQDSPLHF.